Each of the 14 T cell receptor beta chains below was sequenced from the same sample in a study of blood T cell repertoires in COVID-19. Sequencing was performed with immunoSEQ multiplex PCR; in TCRdb, only in-frame clones are kept and a portion is missing. The sample records 320,000 or so clones, approximately 88% being singletons. The sample was PBMCs or T cells enriched from blood (not recorded which). These receptor sequences come from a man between 25 and 39 years old who had recovered from COVID-19.

This chain connects TRBV18 to TRBJ1-2, with 11 nucleotides matching TRBD1. The CDR3 is 15 residues long. CDR1 and CDR2 from the germline V gene are KGHSH and LQKENI. Losses at the gene ends were 5 bases for V and 4 bases for J; bases not matched to a gene: 6. The CDR3 protein is CASSAGQGDLYGYTF. DNA for the CDR3: TGTGCCAGCTCAGCGGGACAGGGGGACCTCTATGGCTACACCTTC.

The rearrangement uses TRBV9 and TRBJ1-5; 8 bases align to TRBD1. The CDR3 runs 16 residues. V was pared by 3 bases and J by 5 bases, with 10 bases of the junction left unmatched. Germline CDR1 is SGDLS and CDR2 is YYNGEE. The CDR3: CASSGPLRGLDQPQHF. In DNA form, the CDR3 reads TGTGCCAGCAGCGGACCACTCAGGGGGCTGGATCAGCCCCAGCATTTT.

There are a few counts of this clone. The chain links TRBV5-1 to TRBJ1-6, with TRBD1 matching 7 bases. The junction had 6 bases not matched to a gene; V was cut back by 2 bases and J by 10 bases. The germline V gene encodes CDR1 SGHRS and CDR2 YFSETQ. This CDR3 has 14 residues. The CDR3 loop is CASSFTGEESPLHF. CDR3 coding DNA: TGCGCCAGCAGCTTCACAGGGGAAGAGTCACCCCTCCACTTT.

The chain carries TRBV11-2 and TRBJ2-7; D gene ambiguous. V was pared by 0 bases and J by 2 bases, with 2 bases between. CDR1 is SGHAT and CDR2 is FQNNGV in the germline V gene. This CDR3 region has 12 residues. The CDR3 region is CASSLDTYEQYF. CDR3 nucleotides: TGTGCCAGCAGCTTAGATACCTACGAGCAGTACTTC.

For the CDR3, the DNA is TGTGCCAGCAGCTTACTCAACAAAGCTGGAAACACCATATATTTT. It specifies CASSLLNKAGNTIYF. This rearrangement joins TRBV7-3 to TRBJ1-3; no reliable D call. The germline gives CDR1 SGHTA, CDR2 FQGTGA. The CDR3 contains 15 residues. With 2 bases removed from V and 2 bases from J, the gap between germline ends came to 10 bases.

This CDR3 is CASSLSVGGNTIYF. The CDR3, as DNA: TGCGCCAGCAGCTTGTCAGTCGGGGGAAACACCATATATTTT. The chain couples TRBV5-1 to TRBJ1-3, with unresolved D. Per the germline V gene, CDR1 is SGHRS and CDR2 is YFSETQ. V was cut by 1 base and J by 4 bases, with 9 bases left in between. The CDR3 extends over 14 amino acids.

This clone was counted ten times or more. CDR3 nucleotides: TGTGCCAGCAGTGAAATCTCCGGGACAGGAAACAATGAGCAGTTCTTC. It translates to CASSEISGTGNNEQFF. This chain connects TRBV6-4 to TRBJ2-1; TRBD1 agrees at 8 bases. V lost 3 bases and J lost 5; bases outside the gene matches: 9. In germline, CDR1 is MRHNA, CDR2 SNTAGT. The CDR3 spans 16 residues.

V and J are TRBV27 and TRBJ2-2; perhaps TRBD2 as D (5 bases). The CDR3 has 15 amino acids. The ends were cut back, 3 bases at V and 4 bases at J, with 12 bases in the middle. Germline V CDR1 and CDR2: MNHEY, SMNVEV (reference sequence). As DNA, the CDR3 is TGTGCCAGCAGTTTTTCGGGGATGGGCACCGGGGAGCTGTTTTTT. This gives the protein CASSFSGMGTGELFF.

The V call is TRBV3-1 (or the pseudogene TRBV3-2), the J call TRBJ1-6; TRBD1 agrees at 7 bases. Germline CDR1 LGHDT, CDR2 YNNKEL (reference sequence). Germline trimming cut 3 bases from V and 9 bases from J; bases unmatched to any gene: 5. There are 14 residues in the CDR3. CDR3 sequence: CASSQTGSGSPLHF. DNA for the CDR3: TGTGCCAGCAGCCAGACAGGGTCGGGTTCACCCCTCCACTTT.

The rearrangement links TRBV4-2 to TRBJ2-3; TRBD2 is a possible D gene (5 bases). Deletions cut 0 bases from V and 2 bases from J, with 6 bases between. Germline CDR1 reads LGHNA; CDR2 reads YNFKEQ. This CDR3 is built from 14 residues. The CDR3 reads CASSQELDTDTQYF. The CDR3 DNA reads TGTGCCAGCAGCCAAGAACTAGACACAGATACGCAGTATTTT.

This clone was detected only once. The chain has TRBV14 and TRBJ2-1; 11 bases agree with TRBD2. Per germline, CDR1 SGHDN and CDR2 FVKESK. J gave up 12 bases and V 0 bases, and 1 base lay outside the gene matches. The CDR3 has 13 amino acids. In DNA, the CDR3 is TGTGCCAGCAGCCAAGAAGGACTAGCGGGGCAGTTCTTC. It is translated as CASSQEGLAGQFF.

The chain has TRBV7-2 and TRBJ2-2; D remains ambiguous. Trimming pared 5 bases from V and 0 bases from J, leaving 10 bases between. Germline CDR1 reads SGHTA; CDR2 reads FQGNSA. The CDR3 extends over 15 amino acids. CDR3 amino acids: CASSRYFANTGELFF. In DNA form, the CDR3 reads TGTGCCAGCAGCCGGTACTTCGCGAACACCGGGGAGCTGTTTTTT.

The rearrangement links TRBV6-5 to TRBJ1-1; tentatively, D is TRBD1 (6 bases). Germline V gene lookup returns CDR1 MNHEY and CDR2 SVGAGI. With 2 bases removed from V and 1 base from J, the gap between germline ends came to 8 bases. The CDR3 is made up of 14 amino acids. The CDR3 region is CASSYPTGNTEAFF. As DNA, the CDR3 is TGTGCCAGCAGTTACCCGACAGGGAACACTGAAGCTTTCTTT.

This clone appeared once. CDR3 residues: CASSPPSAGENTIYF. CDR3 DNA sequence: TGTGCCAGCTCACCACCGTCTGCAGGGGAAAACACCATATATTTT. The rearrangement uses TRBV18 and TRBJ1-3, with D possibly being TRBD1 (6 bases). CDR3 length equals 15 residues. The germline CDR1 and CDR2 sequences are KGHSH and LQKENI. V lost 0 bases to trimming and J lost 6 bases, with 12 bases between them.